A single T cell receptor beta chain is shown here with its context. Its antigen is undetermined. CDR1 and CDR2 (germline): SEHNR, FQNEAQ (reference sequence). The V and J ends lost 5 bases and 0 bases, in that order; junction bases with no gene match: 6. This CDR3 comprises 17 residues. The data belong to a study of T cells in tumors after PD-1 blockade. Looking at the study overall: A subset received ongoing vismodegib 150 mg daily alongside anti-PD-1 therapy.

Findings and limits, study-wide: Clonal replacement, not reinvigoration, is suggested for expanded exhausted CD8+ clones after therapy. In squamous cell carcinoma, around 50% of expanded exhausted clones were novel versus around 31% of other expanded CD8+ clones. Approximately 41% of tumor TCR clonotypes were also found in blood.

Clones were read by immunoSEQ multiplex PCR, and TCRdb kept only the in-frame ones, dropping some. In the table there are 10,000 to 15,000 clones, nearly 65% of which are singletons. The chain carries TRBV7-9 and TRBJ2-7; 14 positions agree with TRBD2. This specimen consisted of tumor tissue, obtained before anti-PD-1 treatment. The clonotype was recovered from a human donor with cutaneous squamous cell carcinoma. Here the CDR3 reads CASSVGLAGDRSYEQYF. DNA for the CDR3: TGTGCCAGCAGCGTGGGACTAGCGGGAGACCGCTCCTACGAGCAGTACTTC. Full variable domain (remainder filled in from reference TRBV7-9 and TRBJ2-7): DTGVSQNPRHKITKRGQNVTFRCDPISEHNRLYWYRQTLGQGPEFLTYFQNEAQLEKSRLLSDRFSAERPKGSFSTLEIQRTEQGDSAMYLCASSVGLAGDRSYEQYFGPGTRLTVT.